The 23 T cell receptor beta chains below were found in one sample sequenced in a study of CD8 T cells in Susac syndrome. RNA was extracted with the RNeasy kit, and a quantity of roughly 0.5 to 1 ug was reverse transcribed using random hexamers. MiXCR was run by TCRdb on the immunoSEQ multiplex PCR reads, yielding one entry per CDR3 protein. The sample holds around 77,000 distinct CDR3 sequences, 96% seen once. The specimen was CD4+ T cells from PBMCs. These receptors were taken from a human donor with multiple sclerosis.

The chain has TRBV7-9 and TRBJ2-1; D is possibly TRBD1 (5 bases). V was trimmed by 3 bases and J by 0 bases, leaving 9 bases between them. This CDR3 contains 15 residues. Germline CDR1 and CDR2: SEHNR and FQNEAQ (reference sequence). CDR3 coding DNA: TGTGCCAGCAGCTTTGCAGGGTCCTCCTACAATGAGCAGTTCTTC. Amino acids: CASSFAGSSYNEQFF.

The rearrangement links TRBV9 to TRBJ2-3; D might be TRBD1 (6 bases). CDR3 length equals 16 residues. The germline CDR1 and CDR2 sequences are SGDLS and YYNGEE. The V end was cut by 3 bases, the J end by 0 bases, with 14 bases between. The DNA of the CDR3 is TGTGCCAGCAGCGCAGGGGCCAGCGCTAGCACAGATACGCAGTATTTT. It specifies CASSAGASASTDTQYF.

The chain carries TRBV7-3 and TRBJ2-3, with D tentatively TRBD1 (6 bases). The CDR3 covers 13 residues. Trimming removed 5 bases at V and 5 bases at J, with 11 bases between. CDR1 and CDR2 (germline): SGHTA, FQGTGA. This chain's CDR3 is CASSKYREDTQYF. In DNA, the CDR3 is TGTGCCAGCAGCAAGTACAGGGAAGATACGCAGTATTTT. The full variable domain, rest sourced from reference TRBV7-3 and TRBJ2-3, is GAGVSQTPSNKVTEKGKYVELRCDPISGHTALYWYRQSLGQGPEFLIYFQGTGAADDSGLPNDRFFAVRPEGSVSTLKIQRTERGDSAVYLCASSKYREDTQYFGPGTRLTVL.

The gene calls are TRBV3-1 and TRBJ2-5; D unresolved. The CDR3 consists of 14 residues. V lost 8 bases to trimming and J lost 0 bases, with 13 bases between them. Germline V gene lookup returns CDR1 LGHDT and CDR2 YNNKEL (reference sequence). CDR3 residues: CASSVRSNQETQYF. The CDR3, as DNA: TGTGCCAGCTCCGTGAGGAGTAACCAAGAGACCCAGTACTTC.

The chain links TRBV5-1 to TRBJ2-1; no definite D call. The V gene's germline CDR1 is SGHRS and CDR2 YFSETQ. Deletions cut 5 bases from V and 5 bases from J, with 11 bases between. The CDR3 spans 13 residues. The CDR3 sequence is CASRSDSNNEQFF. The CDR3 bases are TGCGCCAGCAGATCCGATAGCAACAATGAGCAGTTCTTC. The whole variable domain, remainder taken from reference TRBV5-1 and TRBJ2-1, is KAGVTQTPRYLIKTRGQQVTLSCSPISGHRSVSWYQQTPGQGLQFLFEYFSETQRNKGNFPGRFSGRQFSNSRSEMNVSTLELGDSALYLCASRSDSNNEQFFGPGTRLTVL.

The chain uses TRBV30 and TRBJ1-1; no definite D call. The CDR3 loop spans 14 amino acids. Trimming stripped 4 bases from V and 3 bases from J, with 15 bases between. From germline, CDR1 is GTSNPN and CDR2 SVGIG (reference sequence). For the CDR3, the DNA is TGTGCCTGGAAGGGCGGCCGGAGGGACACTGAAGCTTTCTTT. Protein product: CAWKGGRRDTEAFF.

This chain links TRBV29-1 with TRBJ2-7; D possibly corresponds to TRBD1 (5 bases). This CDR3 has 11 residues. CDR1 SQVTM and CDR2 ANQGSEA come from the germline V gene. Trimming pared 3 bases from V and 5 bases from J, leaving 8 bases between. CDR3: CSVDQGHEQYF. In nucleotides, the CDR3 is TGCAGCGTTGACCAGGGCCACGAGCAGTACTTC.

The rearrangement links TRBV13 to TRBJ2-1; 11 bases fit TRBD1. J was trimmed by 7 bases and V by 5 bases; bases with no gene match: 7. The CDR3 is 15 amino acids. CDR1 and CDR2 (germline): PRHDT, FYEKMQ (reference sequence). CDR3 sequence reads: CASSPGTGGRNEQFF. The CDR3 region has the DNA TGTGCCAGCAGCCCCGGGACAGGGGGGAGGAATGAGCAGTTCTTC.

The chain carries TRBV6-5 and TRBJ1-2; 7 bases agree with TRBD1. CDR1 and CDR2 (germline): MNHEY, SVGAGI. There are 14 residues in the CDR3. Trimming cost V 6 bases and J 2 bases; bases outside gene matches: 6. Written as DNA, the CDR3 is TGTGCCAGCAGGCGAGGGACAGCCAACTATGGCTACACCTTC. Residues: CASRRGTANYGYTF.

This sequence joins TRBV7-2 and TRBJ2-1, with D hard to call. This CDR3 region has 14 residues. The ends were cut back, 0 bases at V and 5 bases at J, with 8 bases in the middle. Germline CDR1 and CDR2: SGHTA and FQGNSA. CDR3 in amino acids: CASSLAGTNNEQFF. The CDR3, as DNA: TGTGCCAGCAGCTTAGCGGGCACCAACAATGAGCAGTTCTTC.

The gene calls are TRBV29-1 and TRBJ2-1, with 7 bases lining up with TRBD1. The CDR3 has 14 residues. CDR1 is SQVTM and CDR2 is ANQGSEA in the germline V gene. Germline trimming cut 7 bases from V and 4 bases from J; bases unmatched to any gene: 10. This CDR3 reads CSAPSRDRYNEQFF. Written as DNA, the CDR3 is TGCAGCGCCCCAAGCCGGGACAGATACAATGAGCAGTTCTTC.

V usage is TRBV7-2 and J usage is TRBJ1-5; a possible D gene is TRBD1 (6 bases). V was pared by 5 bases and J by 0 bases, with 20 bases between. Per the germline V gene, CDR1 is SGHTA and CDR2 is FQGNSA. The CDR3 covers 18 residues. CDR3 nucleotide sequence: TGTGCCAGCAGCCCCCGCCCGGGGGCCGCCTATAGCAATCAGCCCCAGCATTTT. Encoded protein: CASSPRPGAAYSNQPQHF. Variable domain in full (rest from reference TRBV7-2 and TRBJ1-5): GAGVSQSPSNKVTEKGKDVELRCDPISGHTALYWYRQSLGQGLEFLIYFQGNSAPDKSGLPSDRFSAERTGGSVSTLTIQRTQQEDSAVYLCASSPRPGAAYSNQPQHFGDGTRLSIL.

The chain couples TRBV5-4 to TRBJ2-5; D might be TRBD2 (6 bases). This CDR3 spans 15 amino acids. V gave up 1 base and J gave up 5 bases, with 15 bases separating them. Germline CDR1 and CDR2: SGHNT and YYREEE (reference sequence). The CDR3 loop is CASSLIVGGLETQYF. The CDR3 DNA reads as TGTGCCAGCAGCTTGATTGTGGGGGGACTGGAGACCCAGTACTTC.

The DNA of the CDR3 is TGCAGTGCTAGTCCCCAACTAGCGGGGGACTCCTACGAGCAGTACTTC. Translated, it gives CSASPQLAGDSYEQYF. The chain employs TRBV20-1 and TRBJ2-7; TRBD2 aligns across 11 bases. The trim removed 3 bases at V and 0 bases at J, leaving 7 bases unmatched. The CDR3 runs to 16 residues. In germline, CDR1 is DFQATT, CDR2 SNEGSKA (reference sequence).

The genes are TRBV7-9 and TRBJ1-1, with TRBD1 matching 8 bases. V was pared by 3 bases and J by 11 bases, with 2 bases of the junction left unmatched. The CDR3 spans 11 residues. Germline CDR1 SEHNR, CDR2 FQNEAQ (reference sequence). Written as DNA, the CDR3 is TGTGCCAGCAGCTTGACAGGGGCCGCTTTCTTT. Translation gives CASSLTGAAFF.

The chain links TRBV2 to TRBJ2-1; 8 positions agree with TRBD1. Germline CDR1 and CDR2: SNHLY and FYNNEI. The CDR3 has 12 residues. V shed 5 bases, J shed 8 bases, and the junction held 2 bases outside the gene matches. As DNA, the CDR3 is TGTGCCAGCAGTCAGGACAGGGATGAGCAGTTCTTC. It yields the protein CASSQDRDEQFF.

The chain links TRBV7-8 to TRBJ2-3, with TRBD1 identical over 11 bases. CDR3 length: 17 residues. With V trimmed by 1 base and J by 1 base, 4 bases remained unmatched. From germline, CDR1 is SGHVS and CDR2 FQNEAQ. The CDR3 region has the DNA TGTGCCAGCAGCTTAGTTGGGGGACAGGGGGGCACAGATACGCAGTATTTT. Its protein is CASSLVGGQGGTDTQYF.

The chain joins TRBV5-1 to TRBJ2-1, with 7 bases aligning to TRBD1. The J segment lost 4 bases and the V segment lost 4 bases, leaving 8 bases of the junction unmatched. Germline V gene data show CDR1 as SGHRS and CDR2 as YFSETQ. The CDR3 is made up of 15 amino acids. Here the CDR3 reads CASSTQGQLYNEQFF. DNA for the CDR3: TGCGCCAGCAGCACTCAGGGACAGCTATACAATGAGCAGTTCTTC.

This chain joins TRBV30 and TRBJ1-3; D is possibly TRBD1 (5 bases). CDR1 is GTSNPN, CDR2 SVGIG, per germline (reference sequence). V was pared by 2 bases and J by 2 bases, with 10 bases between. This CDR3 is 14 amino acids long. CDR3 region: CAWSMGGTGNTIYF. The CDR3 nucleotides read TGTGCCTGGAGTATGGGGGGGACTGGAAACACCATATATTTT.

The rearrangement uses TRBV20-1 and TRBJ1-2, with D unclear. The CDR3 sequence is 12 residues long. Germline V gene data show CDR1 as DFQATT and CDR2 as SNEGSKA (reference sequence). The V end lost 5 bases, the J end lost 2 bases, and 9 bases lay between the germline ends. CDR3 nucleotide sequence: TGCAGTGCTTCTCGAGGGAACTATGGCTACACCTTC. This sequence encodes CSASRGNYGYTF.

This chain connects TRBV20-1 to TRBJ2-1; 14 bases fit TRBD2. Trimming took 5 bases from V and 9 from J; bases not matched to a gene: 12. Germline-derived CDR1 and CDR2 are DFQATT and SNEGSKA (reference sequence). This CDR3 has 16 amino acids. CDR3 protein: CSAGTSGGLGQAEQFF. The DNA for the CDR3 is TGCAGTGCTGGGACTAGCGGGGGCCTCGGGCAAGCTGAGCAGTTCTTC.

The chain links TRBV7-6 to TRBJ2-2; D is uncertain. Trimming removed 3 bases from V and 7 bases from J, with 6 bases in between. Per the germline V gene, CDR1 is SGHVS and CDR2 is FNYEAQ. CDR3 length equals 12 residues. CDR3 amino acids: CASSFFHGELFF. The CDR3 nucleotides read TGTGCCAGCAGCTTCTTCCACGGGGAGCTGTTTTTT.

The V and J genes are TRBV3-1 and TRBJ1-1; D remains unclear. The V and J ends lost 5 bases and 5 bases respectively, with 9 bases between them. Germline CDR1 and CDR2: LGHDT and YNNKEL (reference sequence). This CDR3 is 12 amino acids long. In DNA, the CDR3 is TGTGCCAGCAGCTTTTCTGGAACTGAAGCTTTCTTT. Translation: CASSFSGTEAFF.